The present TCR beta chain was sequenced within a study of human T cells and chemical hapten exposure. About the study: Among samples, TCR yields varied mainly because of small differences in pooled library volume.

Findings and caveats of the study: Donors were affected by alopecia, so their immune reaction might vary from that of healthy individuals.

Source study methods: Ranging from roughly 23,224 to 750,000, TCR counts per sample had a median value of 95,638. TCRdb re-called the RACE reads with MiXCR, one entry per CDR3 protein. TCRdb, not the authors, supplied the V and J calls. The table has a few hundred thousand distinct CDR3 sequences, almost 8% seen once; the top ten hold about 1.2%. Time point given: pre-sensitization, week 0. Treatment described: therapeutic diphenylcyclopropenone sensitization with weekly scalp DPC. Blood collection took place prior to placing each patch test. The CDR3 is 17 amino acids. Germline V CDR1 and CDR2: SGHKS, YYEKEE (reference sequence). Trimming removed 1 base from V and 2 bases from J, with 17 bases in between. Comments on this clonotype: Its cognate antigen is unknown.

The V gene is TRBV5-5, the J gene TRBJ2-3; no definite D call. This receptor was identified in a man aged 18 to 35 with alopecia areata. Some clones in this sample may be carry-over from other donors' samples. The input for sequencing was whole blood, taken in connection with sensitization to the hapten diphenylcyclopropenone (DPC). CDR3 region: CASSLMIQYRYTDTQYF. The CDR3 region has the DNA TGTGCCAGCAGCTTGATGATCCAGTATCGTTACACAGATACGCAGTATTTT.